A selection of T cell receptor beta chains follows, all from one sample in a study of identifying expanded T cells in peripheral blood. Here immunoSEQ multiplex PCR was the method, and the copy in TCRdb shows in-frame clones only, minus some. The sample carries roughly 78,000 clones, about nine tenths recorded once. The specimen was blood. These receptor sequences come from a person between 18 and 69 years old in good health. Both conserved end residues are part of each CDR3. A D gene is named only where the DNA matches it firmly. Expanded clones get a size class; other rows say once, few or many, or leave the size out.

clone size: -
CDR3 length: 16
J gene: TRBJ2-7
V gene: TRBV7-2
D gene: TRBD1
CDR3 DNA: TGTGCCAGCAGCTGGACCGGACAGGGGGTATTCGACGAGCAGTACTTC
CDR3 protein: CASSWTGQGVFDEQYF

clone size: -
CDR3 length: 17
J gene: TRBJ2-1
V gene: TRBV4-1
D gene: TRBD1
CDR3 DNA: TGCGCCAGCAGCCAATCGTCCGGGACAGGGGCCTACAATGAGCAGTTCTTC
CDR3 protein: CASSQSSGTGAYNEQFF

clone size: once
CDR3 length: 15
J gene: TRBJ2-1
V gene: TRBV6-5
D gene: TRBD2
CDR3 DNA: TGTGCCCATCCCGCCGGGACTAGCGGCCTTAATGAGCAGTTCTTC
CDR3 protein: CAHPAGTSGLNEQFF

clone size: -
CDR3 length: 15
J gene: TRBJ2-7
V gene: TRBV7-2
D gene: TRBD2
CDR3 DNA: TGTGCCAGCAGCATTAGCGGGGGGGAGACCTACGAGCAGTACTTC
CDR3 protein: CASSISGGETYEQYF

clone size: -
CDR3 length: 16
J gene: TRBJ2-1
V gene: TRBV5-1
D gene: TRBD2
CDR3 DNA: TGCGCCAGCACCCTAAGCGGGCTAGCGGCACACAATGAGCAGTTCTTC
CDR3 protein: CASTLSGLAAHNEQFF

clone size: once
CDR3 length: 12
J gene: TRBJ2-7
V gene: TRBV19
D gene: -
CDR3 DNA: TGTGCCAGTAGAGGGGGGCCCTACGAGCAGTACTTC
CDR3 protein: CASRGGPYEQYF

clone size: -
CDR3 length: 16
J gene: TRBJ2-1
V gene: TRBV7-2
D gene: -
CDR3 DNA: TGTGCCAGCAGCTTAATCGGCTCCGACTCCTACAATGAGCAGTTCTTC
CDR3 protein: CASSLIGSDSYNEQFF

clone size: -
CDR3 length: 13
J gene: TRBJ2-1
V gene: TRBV27
D gene: -
CDR3 DNA: TGTGCCAGCACCGGTGTTAGCTACAATGAGCAGTTCTTC
CDR3 protein: CASTGVSYNEQFF

clone size: few
CDR3 length: 16
J gene: TRBJ1-6
V gene: TRBV30
D gene: TRBD1
CDR3 DNA: TGTGCCTGGAGTGTTTCCGGGACAGGCTATAATTCACCCCTCCACTTT
CDR3 protein: CAWSVSGTGYNSPLHF

clone size: -
CDR3 length: 15
J gene: TRBJ1-1
V gene: TRBV7-2
D gene: -
CDR3 DNA: TGTGCCAGCAGCTTAGTAGGGACACAGAACACTGAAGCTTTCTTT
CDR3 protein: CASSLVGTQNTEAFF

clone size: -
CDR3 length: 9
J gene: TRBJ2-7
V gene: TRBV18
D gene: -
CDR3 DNA: TGTGCCACCTACTACGAGCAGTACTTC
CDR3 protein: CATYYEQYF

clone size: -
CDR3 length: 18
J gene: TRBJ2-6
V gene: TRBV5-1
D gene: TRBD1
CDR3 DNA: TGCGCCAGCAGCTTGGGAAGACAGGGGACAGGTGGGGCCAACGTCCTGACTTTC
CDR3 protein: CASSLGRQGTGGANVLTF

clone size: -
CDR3 length: 16
J gene: TRBJ2-7
V gene: TRBV7-8
D gene: -
CDR3 DNA: TGTGCCAGCAGCTTAGCTGGGGGCTGGGCAAACTACGAGCAGTACTTC
CDR3 protein: CASSLAGGWANYEQYF

clone size: few
CDR3 length: 13
J gene: TRBJ2-7
V gene: TRBV5-6
D gene: -
CDR3 DNA: TGTGCCAGCAGCTATTATTCAGGGTCAAGGCAGTACTTC
CDR3 protein: CASSYYSGSRQYF

clone size: -
CDR3 length: 14
J gene: TRBJ2-3
V gene: TRBV25-1
D gene: -
CDR3 DNA: TGTGCCAGCAGTGACCGGGACAGCACAGATACGCAGTATTTT
CDR3 protein: CASSDRDSTDTQYF

clone size: -
CDR3 length: 15
J gene: TRBJ2-3
V gene: TRBV6-6
D gene: -
CDR3 DNA: TGTGCCAGCAGTTACTCGATGGGCTCCCAATTGACGCAGTATTTT
CDR3 protein: CASSYSMGSQLTQYF

clone size: -
CDR3 length: 14
J gene: TRBJ2-1
V gene: TRBV27
D gene: -
CDR3 DNA: TGTGCCAGCAGCCGATCGGGTGGGAAAGGAGAGCAGTTCTTC
CDR3 protein: CASSRSGGKGEQFF

clone size: -
CDR3 length: 13
J gene: TRBJ1-2
V gene: TRBV28
D gene: -
CDR3 DNA: TGTGCCAGCAGTTTAGGGGGTGACTATGGCTACACCTTC
CDR3 protein: CASSLGGDYGYTF

clone size: -
CDR3 length: 11
J gene: TRBJ1-1
V gene: TRBV5-6
D gene: -
CDR3 DNA: TGTGCCAGCAGCCTACAGAGTGAAGCTTTCTTT
CDR3 protein: CASSLQSEAFF

clone size: -
CDR3 length: 14
J gene: TRBJ1-5
V gene: TRBV2
D gene: -
CDR3 DNA: TGTGCCAGCAGTGGAGACCTGGGGGGTCAGCCCCAGCATTTT
CDR3 protein: CASSGDLGGQPQHF

clone size: -
CDR3 length: 12
J gene: TRBJ1-1
V gene: TRBV25-1
D gene: -
CDR3 DNA: TGTGCCAGCAGTGGATTATACACTGAAGCTTTCTTT
CDR3 protein: CASSGLYTEAFF

clone size: -
CDR3 length: 13
J gene: TRBJ2-3
V gene: TRBV19
D gene: -
CDR3 DNA: TGTGCCAGTAGTATAGTCAGGACAGATACGCAGTATTTT
CDR3 protein: CASSIVRTDTQYF

clone size: -
CDR3 length: 14
J gene: TRBJ2-7
V gene: TRBV18
D gene: -
CDR3 DNA: TGTGCCAGCTCACCACGTGGGACCGCCTACGAGCAGTACTTC
CDR3 protein: CASSPRGTAYEQYF

clone size: -
CDR3 length: 17
J gene: TRBJ2-2
V gene: TRBV27
D gene: TRBD1
CDR3 DNA: TGTGCCAGCAGTTTATGGGGGACAGGGGGAGTAACCGGGGAGCTGTTTTTT
CDR3 protein: CASSLWGTGGVTGELFF

clone size: -
CDR3 length: 14
J gene: TRBJ1-1
V gene: TRBV29-1
D gene: -
CDR3 DNA: TGCAGCGTTGAATTTAATTTGTGGGGCACTGAAGCTTTCTTT
CDR3 protein: CSVEFNLWGTEAFF

clone size: once
CDR3 length: 16
J gene: TRBJ2-5
V gene: TRBV7-9
D gene: TRBD2
CDR3 DNA: TGTGCCAGCAGCCCCAGGAGCGGGAGAGCCCAAGAGACCCAGTACTTC
CDR3 protein: CASSPRSGRAQETQYF

clone size: -
CDR3 length: 19
J gene: TRBJ1-5
V gene: TRBV4-3
D gene: -
CDR3 DNA: TGCGCCAGCAGCCAAGAAGCGGGACCCCTTTTGTATAGCAATCAGCCCCAGCATTTT
CDR3 protein: CASSQEAGPLLYSNQPQHF

clone size: -
CDR3 length: 15
J gene: TRBJ1-2
V gene: TRBV5-4
D gene: TRBD1
CDR3 DNA: TGTGCCAGCAGCTTGGCCGCGAGGGGGCGGGATGGCTACACCTTC
CDR3 protein: CASSLAARGRDGYTF

clone size: -
CDR3 length: 16
J gene: TRBJ1-5
V gene: TRBV19
D gene: -
CDR3 DNA: TGTGCCAGTAGTTACGGACTTGCCAGGCGGGATCAGCCCCAGCATTTT
CDR3 protein: CASSYGLARRDQPQHF

clone size: once
CDR3 length: 15
J gene: TRBJ1-3
V gene: TRBV25-1
D gene: TRBD1
CDR3 DNA: TGTGCCAGCAGCGACAGGGGCGGGTTAGGAAACACCATATATTTT
CDR3 protein: CASSDRGGLGNTIYF

clone size: -
CDR3 length: 15
J gene: TRBJ2-7
V gene: TRBV2
D gene: -
CDR3 DNA: TGTGCCAGCAGTGAAGCGGCGTCAGTTCGCTACGAGCAGTACTTC
CDR3 protein: CASSEAASVRYEQYF

clone size: -
CDR3 length: 15
J gene: TRBJ2-7
V gene: TRBV4-1
D gene: TRBD2
CDR3 DNA: TGCGCCAGCAGCCAAGAGGAAAGCGGGATCTACGAGCAGTACTTC
CDR3 protein: CASSQEESGIYEQYF

clone size: -
CDR3 length: 17
J gene: TRBJ2-1
V gene: TRBV9
D gene: TRBD2
CDR3 DNA: TGTGCCAGCAGCGACTCACTAGCGGGGTCCCCCTACAATGAGCAGTTCTTC
CDR3 protein: CASSDSLAGSPYNEQFF

clone size: -
CDR3 length: 12
J gene: TRBJ1-1
V gene: TRBV9
D gene: TRBD1
CDR3 DNA: TGTGCCAGCAGCGGACAGGGTCCTGAAGCTTTCTTT
CDR3 protein: CASSGQGPEAFF

clone size: few
CDR3 length: 13
J gene: TRBJ1-4
V gene: TRBV30
D gene: -
CDR3 DNA: TGTGCCTGGAGTGTACGGGCCAGGGAAAAACTGTTTTTT
CDR3 protein: CAWSVRAREKLFF

clone size: -
CDR3 length: 13
J gene: TRBJ2-5
V gene: TRBV15
D gene: -
CDR3 DNA: TGTGCCACCAGCAGAGATACGGAAGAGACCCAGTACTTC
CDR3 protein: CATSRDTEETQYF

clone size: -
CDR3 length: 14
J gene: TRBJ2-5
V gene: TRBV4-3
D gene: -
CDR3 DNA: TGCGCCAGCAGCGTGGACCTCCAGACGGAGACCCAGTACTTC
CDR3 protein: CASSVDLQTETQYF

clone size: -
CDR3 length: 14
J gene: TRBJ2-4
V gene: TRBV7-2
D gene: -
CDR3 DNA: TGTGCCAGCAGCCGCGACCCGGAGGAAAACATTCAGTACTTC
CDR3 protein: CASSRDPEENIQYF

clone size: -
CDR3 length: 16
J gene: TRBJ2-7
V gene: TRBV6-1
D gene: TRBD2
CDR3 DNA: TGTGCCAGCAGTGAAGCCCTGAGCGGGAGCGGCTACGAGCAGTACTTC
CDR3 protein: CASSEALSGSGYEQYF

clone size: -
CDR3 length: 18
J gene: TRBJ2-5
V gene: TRBV4-1
D gene: TRBD2
CDR3 DNA: TGCGCCAGCAGCCAGAGACTAGCGGGTTCCGCTCCTCAAGAGACCCAGTACTTC
CDR3 protein: CASSQRLAGSAPQETQYF

clone size: -
CDR3 length: 14
J gene: TRBJ2-7
V gene: TRBV6-6
D gene: -
CDR3 DNA: TGTGCCAGCAGTCCTCGGACAGAAGCCTACGAGCAGTACTTC
CDR3 protein: CASSPRTEAYEQYF

clone size: -
CDR3 length: 13
J gene: TRBJ1-2
V gene: TRBV5-6
D gene: -
CDR3 DNA: TGTGCCAGCAGCTTGGAAGGGCACTATGGCTACACCTTC
CDR3 protein: CASSLEGHYGYTF

clone size: -
CDR3 length: 15
J gene: TRBJ1-1
V gene: TRBV9
D gene: TRBD1
CDR3 DNA: TGTGCCAGCAGCGCAACCGGGACAGGAGGGACTGAAGCTTTCTTT
CDR3 protein: CASSATGTGGTEAFF

clone size: few
CDR3 length: 13
J gene: TRBJ2-4
V gene: TRBV2
D gene: -
CDR3 DNA: TGTGCCAGCAGTGTGCCCCTGGGACAAATTCAGTACTTC
CDR3 protein: CASSVPLGQIQYF

clone size: -
CDR3 length: 13
J gene: TRBJ1-1
V gene: TRBV5-1
D gene: -
CDR3 DNA: TGCGCCAGCAGCTTGCGGGTGAACACTGAAGCTTTCTTT
CDR3 protein: CASSLRVNTEAFF

clone size: -
CDR3 length: 14
J gene: TRBJ2-7
V gene: TRBV9
D gene: -
CDR3 DNA: TGTGCCAGCAGCCCTTGGGGGACAACCTACGAGCAGTACTTC
CDR3 protein: CASSPWGTTYEQYF

clone size: -
CDR3 length: 15
J gene: TRBJ1-2
V gene: TRBV14
D gene: -
CDR3 DNA: TGTGCCAGCAGCCAAGAGAGAGCTGAGGTCTATGGCTACACCTTC
CDR3 protein: CASSQERAEVYGYTF

clone size: -
CDR3 length: 15
J gene: TRBJ1-2
V gene: TRBV2
D gene: -
CDR3 DNA: TGTGCCAGCGGGGGAAGTCTCGCCGCTTTCGATGGCTACACCTTC
CDR3 protein: CASGGSLAAFDGYTF